This T cell receptor beta chain is from a study of human T cells and chemical hapten exposure. Study context: The sensitizing agent was 2% DPC, placed on roughly 2 cm by roughly 2 cm of upper inner arm skin.

A few counts support this clonotype. The germline V gene has CDR1 SGHNT and CDR2 YYREEE (reference sequence). The CDR3 has 16 amino acids. V trimming: 1 base; J trimming: 2 bases; junction bases outside the gene matches: 6. Time point in this sample: patch test 3, about 24 weeks after DPC sensitization. Treatment in this sample: therapeutic diphenylcyclopropenone sensitization with weekly scalp DPC. The study enrolled 18 to 70-year-old alopecia patients suitable for DPC. TCRdb used MiXCR to reprocess the RACE reads, holding one entry per CDR3 protein. The sample has 150,000 to 200,000 distinct CDR3 sequences; about 30% are singletons.

The chain uses TRBV5-4 and TRBJ2-1, with 7 bases fitting TRBD2. This specimen was whole blood, taken in connection with sensitization to the hapten diphenylcyclopropenone (DPC). The sequence was collected from a woman aged 18-29 years with alopecia areata. Some clones in this sample may be carry-over from other donors' samples. CDR3 DNA sequence: TGTGCCAGCAGCTTGATGTCGGGGGGTGCCTACAATGAGCAGTTCTTC. Its translation: CASSLMSGGAYNEQFF.